This T cell receptor beta chain appears in the sequencing data of a study of neurological immune-mediated disorders. PBMCs stored at -80 C, 2 million in total, were the source of the unsorted libraries. Study results and limitations: One related-CDR3 cluster, which may be a signature, held the repertoires of 18 of 34 multiple sclerosis patients after phylogenetic grouping. The study found the most TCR clonal expansion in HTLV-1-associated myelopathy and the least in multiple sclerosis, below healthy controls.

The cDNA was synthesized by means of template-switch 5'RACE, which was carried out with 10-nucleotide random UMIs. TCRdb fed the 5' RACE reads into MiXCR, producing one record per CDR3 protein. The table shows tens of thousands of distinct CDR3 sequences, with 2.5% occurring only once. This clonotype was seen at least ten times. Its specificity is unknown. The sample taken for sequencing was PBMCs. The source is a woman aged 45-59 years with multiple sclerosis.

The CDR3 region is CASSNQLRGGEKLFF. CDR3 sequence (DNA): TGTGCCAGCAGCAACCAGCTCAGGGGAGGGGAAAAACTGTTTTTT. V gene TRBV7-2 combines with J gene TRBJ1-4; D is possibly TRBD1 (6 bases). The CDR3 covers 15 residues. Trimming took 5 bases from V and 8 from J, leaving 18 bases between them. Germline CDR1 is SGHTA and CDR2 is FQGNSA.